This T cell receptor (beta chain) was recovered during a study of CD8+ T cells in alopecia areata. Study-wide points: It was lesional scalp, especially alopecia totalis/universalis, that showed higher clonality than normal scalp.

RNA extraction and reverse transcription yielded cDNA as sequencing template. Generated by immunoSEQ multiplex PCR, the TCRdb table keeps only in-frame clones and is missing some. The sample lists fewer than 250,000 clones, more than 55% occurring once. Treatment noted: oral pan-JAK inhibitor, 5-10 mg twice daily. This CDR3 is built from 12 residues. V was shortened by 8 bases and J by 5 bases, with 12 bases between the two germline ends. Germline CDR1 reads MNHNY; CDR2 reads SVGAGI (reference sequence). Details on this clone: As yet, its antigen is unknown.

The receptor's source is a human donor with alopecia areata. The chain employs TRBV6-6 and TRBJ1-2, with D perhaps matching TRBD1 (6 bases). The sample consisted of CD4+ T cells sorted from blood, taken around week 49, from a patient treated with tofacitinib. The CDR3 loop reads CASREGGYGYTF. The CDR3, as DNA: TGTGCCAGCCGCGAAGGGGGGTATGGCTACACCTTC.